The 18 T cell receptor beta chains below were found in one sample sequenced in a study of CD8 T cells in ankylosing spondylitis. TCRdb ran MiXCR on the 5' RACE reads and lists one entry per CDR3 protein. The data show roughly 38,000 distinct CDR3 sequences, 16% seen once. Sequencing was performed on blood. The source of these receptors is a male donor with ankylosing spondylitis or in good health (not recorded which).

This clonotype occurred a few times. The chain carries TRBV29-1 and TRBJ1-5, with 10 bases fitting TRBD1. J gave up 6 bases and V 4 bases, and 6 bases lay outside the gene matches. The germline V gene has CDR1 SQVTM and CDR2 ANQGSEA. This CDR3 is 14 amino acids long. The CDR3 nucleotides are TGCAGCGTTGGGGGGACAGGGGACGGTCAGCCCCAGCATTTT. Translating gives CSVGGTGDGQPQHF.

The chain has TRBV15 and TRBJ1-6, with D possibly TRBD1 on 5 matching bases. This CDR3 spans 15 amino acids. The V end was cut by 2 bases, the J end by 9 bases, with 14 bases between. The germline V gene encodes CDR1 LNHNV and CDR2 YYDKDF (reference sequence). The CDR3 loop is CATSRFEGRGSPLHF. The CDR3, as DNA: TGTGCCACCAGCAGATTTGAGGGGCGCGGTTCACCCCTCCACTTT.

A few counts support this clonotype. This sequence joins TRBV7-9 and TRBJ2-2; tentatively, D is TRBD1 (6 bases). The germline CDR1 and CDR2 sequences are SEHNR and FQNEAQ (reference sequence). The CDR3 covers 16 residues. Trimming stripped 5 bases from V and 6 bases from J, with 19 bases between. DNA of the CDR3: TGTGCCAGCAGCCCATTTGGCAGGGGCGATGCCGGGGAGCTGTTTTTT. Translated: CASSPFGRGDAGELFF.

This clonotype has only a few counts. The chain links TRBV2 to TRBJ1-5; D remains ambiguous. CDR3 length: 15 residues. The V end lost 6 bases, the J end lost 0 bases, and 12 bases lay between the germline ends. Germline assignment: CDR1 SNHLY and CDR2 FYNNEI. CDR3 coding DNA: TGTGCCAGCAGCCCCGGCAGCAGTAGCAATCAGCCCCAGCATTTT. This sequence encodes CASSPGSSSNQPQHF. Combining the CDR3 with reference TRBV2 and TRBJ1-5 gives the whole variable domain EPEVTQTPSHQVTQMGQEVILRCVPISNHLYFYWYRQILGQKVEFLVSFYNNEISEKSEIFDDQFSVERPDGSNFTLKIRSTKLEDSAMYFCASSPGSSSNQPQHFGDGTRLSIL.

In this sample, this clonotype turned up a few times. The chain has TRBV20-1 and TRBJ2-7; TRBD2 might be the D (6 bases). Germline lookup yields CDR1 DFQATT and CDR2 SNEGSKA (reference sequence). The CDR3 has 15 residues. Trimming removed 6 bases at V and 1 base at J, with 19 bases between. CDR3 nucleotides: TGCAGTGCGCAAAATGGGGTGGGAGGATCCTACGAGCAGTACGTC. It is translated as CSAQNGVGGSYEQYV.

In its sample, this clonotype was seen a few times. The rearrangement uses TRBV5-1 and TRBJ2-7; the D gene is possibly TRBD1 (6 bases). In germline, CDR1 is SGHRS, CDR2 YFSETQ. The CDR3 has 14 amino acids. Trimming pared 0 bases from V and 2 bases from J, leaving 9 bases between. CDR3 region: CASSLEQGPYEQYF. The CDR3, as DNA: TGCGCCAGCAGCTTGGAACAGGGCCCCTACGAGCAGTACTTC.

This clonotype has at least ten counts. The gene calls are TRBV4-3 and TRBJ1-1; maybe TRBD1 (6 bases). Germline lookup yields CDR1 LGHNA and CDR2 YSLEER. Between the trimmed V and J ends, which lost 4 bases and 5 bases, there was a span of 8 bases. This CDR3 comprises 12 residues. For the CDR3, the DNA is TGCGCCAGCAGCCGAACAGGGACTGAAGCTTTCTTT. Amino acid sequence: CASSRTGTEAFF.

This clonotype was counted only a few times. The genes are TRBV5-1 and TRBJ1-2; TRBD1 aligns across 7 bases. The length of the CDR3 is 15 residues. Germline V lookup: CDR1 SGHRS, CDR2 YFSETQ. V lost 4 bases, J lost 8 bases, and 14 bases stayed unmatched. The CDR3 DNA reads TGCGCCAGCAGCCCTAGGACAGGACGGCCTGACGGCTACACCTTC. Its translation: CASSPRTGRPDGYTF.

The chain is built from TRBV7-2 and TRBJ2-1; TRBD2 is a possible D gene (5 bases). Germline CDR1 is SGHTA and CDR2 is FQGNSA. V lost 5 bases to trimming and J lost 3 bases, with 11 bases between them. The CDR3 runs 14 residues. The CDR3 sequence: CASSSGSLYNEQFF. The CDR3 nucleotides read TGTGCCAGCAGCAGCGGTTCTCTCTACAATGAGCAGTTCTTC.

This chain connects TRBV12-3 or TRBV12-4 to TRBJ1-4; the D is unclear. There are 14 residues in the CDR3. Trimming left V 5 bases short and J 7 bases short, with 14 bases between. In DNA, the CDR3 is TGTGCCAGCAGTGCCTGGTTATCGGGTGAAAAACTGTTTTTT. It yields the protein CASSAWLSGEKLFF.

The chain joins TRBV5-1 to TRBJ2-7, with D perhaps being TRBD1 or TRBD2 (6 bases each). CDR3 length: 15 amino acids. V was pared by 2 bases and J by 2 bases, with 14 bases between. Germline-derived CDR1 and CDR2 are SGHRS and YFSETQ. For the CDR3, the DNA is TGCGCCAGCAGCTTAGTTCCGGAGGGGGCCTACGAGCAGTACTTC. It yields the protein CASSLVPEGAYEQYF.

This clonotype was seen more than once but under ten times. J is TRBJ2-2 and V is TRBV9; perhaps TRBD2 as D (5 bases). Germline values: CDR1 SGDLS, CDR2 YYNGEE. CDR3 size: 14 residues. V was shortened by 4 bases and J by 7 bases, with 14 bases between the two germline ends. The CDR3 DNA reads as TGTGCCAGCAGCCCTAGCCCCTCGAGCGGGGAGCTGTTTTTT. Its protein product is CASSPSPSSGELFF.

The chain combines TRBV12-3 or TRBV12-4 with TRBJ1-4; weak D call: TRBD1 (5 bases). Trimming took off 5 bases at V and 4 bases at J, with 14 bases between the two ends. The CDR3 has 15 residues. The CDR3 spells CASSPSPGLNEKLFF. The CDR3, as DNA: TGTGCCAGCAGTCCCTCGCCGGGGCTTAATGAAAAACTGTTTTTT.

This clonotype has more than one count but fewer than ten. V gene TRBV7-2 combines with J gene TRBJ2-1; D might be TRBD2 (5 bases). The V end lost 5 bases, the J end lost 7 bases, and 15 bases lay between the germline ends. The CDR3 covers 14 residues. CDR1 and CDR2 (germline): SGHTA, FQGNSA. The CDR3 DNA sequence: TGTGCCAGCAGCCCCGGCCCTACTAGGAATGAGCAGTTCTTC. Amino acid sequence: CASSPGPTRNEQFF.

This clonotype occurred a few times. The genes are TRBV5-1 and TRBJ2-1, with a tentative D call TRBD2 (6 bases). Looked up from germline, CDR1 is SGHRS and CDR2 is YFSETQ. Trimming stripped 0 bases from V and 7 bases from J, with 14 bases between. The CDR3 has 15 amino acids. Here the CDR3 DNA reads TGCGCCAGCAGCTTGGCGGGGACTCCATCGAATGAGCAGTTCTTC. Translation: CASSLAGTPSNEQFF.

Only a few counts were recorded for this clonotype. The rearrangement uses TRBV20-1 and TRBJ2-3; D perhaps matches TRBD2 (7 bases). The CDR3 has 15 residues. The germline gives CDR1 DFQATT, CDR2 SNEGSKA (reference sequence). V was shortened by 1 base and J by 2 bases, with 13 bases between the two germline ends. This chain's CDR3 is CSARVAGANTDTQYF. CDR3 coding DNA: TGCAGTGCTAGAGTCGCGGGGGCAAACACAGATACGCAGTATTTT.

This clonotype was recorded a few times. The chain is built from TRBV7-9 and TRBJ2-1; D may be TRBD1 (6 bases). V was pared by 5 bases and J by 10 bases, with 12 bases between. The length of the CDR3 is 12 residues. Germline assignment: CDR1 SEHNR and CDR2 FQNEAQ (reference sequence). The CDR3 protein is CASSTGTREQFF. CDR3 coding DNA: TGTGCCAGCAGCACCGGGACACGAGAGCAGTTCTTC.

The rearrangement links TRBV12-3 or TRBV12-4 to TRBJ1-1, with 8 bases fitting TRBD1. V trimming: 6 bases; J trimming: 0 bases; junction bases outside the gene matches: 12. The CDR3 has 17 residues. The CDR3 DNA follows: TGTGCCAGCAGCTACGGACAGGGAGGGCGCCTGAACACTGAAGCTTTCTTT. This encodes CASSYGQGGRLNTEAFF.